The rows below give T cell receptor beta chains drawn from one sample of a study of T cells in localized non-small cell lung cancer. Using immunoSEQ multiplex PCR, the repertoire was profiled, and TCRdb retains in-frame clones only, with some absent. Of roughly 70,000 clones listed, 85% to 90% are singletons. The specimen comprised peripheral blood, sampled before any cancer treatment. The receptors here all came from a male donor older than 55 with stage III squamous cell lung carcinoma. Both conserved end residues are part of each CDR3. D genes are given only for firm matches. Size is stated for part of the rows, as once, few or many counts, or as a class when the clone is expanded.

clone_size: -
d_call: TRBD1
j_call: TRBJ2-3
v_call: TRBV9
cdr3_aa: CASTPTGGLDTQYF
cdr3_nt: TGTGCCAGCACCCCGACAGGGGGCTTGGATACGCAGTATTTT

clone_size: -
d_call: -
j_call: TRBJ2-5
v_call: TRBV7-9
cdr3_aa: CASSFPGRTQETQYF
cdr3_nt: TGTGCCAGCAGCTTCCCGGGCCGGACCCAAGAGACCCAGTACTTC

clone_size: -
d_call: -
j_call: TRBJ2-7
v_call: TRBV21-1
cdr3_aa: CASSKWGRDREYEQYF
cdr3_nt: TGTGCCAGCAGCAAATGGGGCCGGGACAGGGAGTACGAGCAGTACTTC

clone_size: -
d_call: -
j_call: TRBJ2-7
v_call: TRBV10-1
cdr3_aa: CASSDTDGVSYEQYF
cdr3_nt: TGCGCCAGCAGTGATACTGACGGTGTCTCCTACGAGCAGTACTTC

clone_size: -
d_call: -
j_call: TRBJ1-6
v_call: TRBV4-3
cdr3_aa: CASSLGRGPGTSNSPLHF
cdr3_nt: TGCGCCAGCAGCCTCGGGAGGGGCCCGGGAACGTCTAATTCACCCCTCCACTTT

clone_size: -
d_call: TRBD1
j_call: TRBJ1-2
v_call: TRBV18
cdr3_aa: CASSPRLGQGDFYGYTF
cdr3_nt: TGTGCCAGCTCACCGCGTTTAGGACAGGGAGATTTCTATGGCTACACCTTC

clone_size: -
d_call: -
j_call: TRBJ2-1
v_call: TRBV6-6
cdr3_aa: CASSYPYNEQFF
cdr3_nt: TGTGCCAGCAGTTACCCCTACAATGAGCAGTTCTTC

clone_size: -
d_call: TRBD1
j_call: TRBJ2-7
v_call: TRBV6-5
cdr3_aa: CASSYSRDRSYEQYF
cdr3_nt: TGTGCCAGCAGTTACTCCCGGGACAGATCCTACGAGCAGTACTTC

clone_size: -
d_call: TRBD2
j_call: TRBJ2-5
v_call: TRBV2
cdr3_aa: CASRGGLPGETQYF
cdr3_nt: TGTGCCAGCAGGGGGGGGTTACCTGGGGAGACCCAGTACTTC

clone_size: -
d_call: -
j_call: TRBJ2-5
v_call: TRBV5-1
cdr3_aa: CASSLGVGGRGFGEETQYF
cdr3_nt: TGCGCCAGCAGCTTGGGAGTTGGGGGACGCGGGTTTGGGGAAGAGACCCAGTACTTC

clone_size: -
d_call: -
j_call: TRBJ1-3
v_call: TRBV12-1
cdr3_aa: CASSFSRSGNTIYF
cdr3_nt: TGTGCCAGCAGCTTTAGTCGCTCCGGAAACACCATATATTTT

clone_size: -
d_call: -
j_call: TRBJ2-3
v_call: TRBV5-1
cdr3_aa: CASSLGQGRGTDTQYF
cdr3_nt: TGCGCCAGCAGCTTGGGGCAGGGAAGAGGCACAGATACGCAGTATTTT

clone_size: medium-sized
d_call: TRBD2
j_call: TRBJ2-1
v_call: TRBV10-3
cdr3_aa: CAISESRPSGHNEQFF
cdr3_nt: TGTGCCATCAGTGAGTCGAGGCCTAGCGGGCACAATGAGCAGTTCTTC

clone_size: once
d_call: -
j_call: TRBJ1-5
v_call: TRBV27
cdr3_aa: CASSLGVRQPQHF
cdr3_nt: TGTGCCAGCAGCCTAGGGGTGAGGCAGCCCCAGCATTTT

clone_size: -
d_call: -
j_call: TRBJ1-3
v_call: TRBV28
cdr3_aa: CASQGGGSGNTIYF
cdr3_nt: TGTGCCAGCCAAGGGGGTGGCTCTGGAAACACCATATATTTT

clone_size: -
d_call: TRBD1
j_call: TRBJ2-2
v_call: TRBV4-1
cdr3_aa: CASSQRGQGATGELFF
cdr3_nt: TGCGCCAGCAGCCAACGGGGACAGGGGGCGACCGGGGAGCTGTTTTTT

clone_size: -
d_call: -
j_call: TRBJ1-2
v_call: TRBV4-1
cdr3_aa: CASSQPTGRNYGYTF
cdr3_nt: TGCGCCAGCAGCCAGCCAACGGGACGGAACTATGGCTACACCTTC

clone_size: -
d_call: TRBD1
j_call: TRBJ2-1
v_call: TRBV7-9
cdr3_aa: CASSSADRGPYNEQFF
cdr3_nt: TGTGCCAGCAGCTCCGCCGACAGGGGACCCTACAATGAGCAGTTCTTC

clone_size: -
d_call: -
j_call: TRBJ2-3
v_call: TRBV10-1
cdr3_aa: CASTPPGPGPDTQYF
cdr3_nt: TGCGCCAGCACCCCACCGGGACCGGGACCAGATACGCAGTATTTT

clone_size: -
d_call: TRBD2
j_call: TRBJ2-5
v_call: TRBV20-1
cdr3_aa: CSALAEETQYF
cdr3_nt: TGCAGTGCACTAGCGGAAGAGACCCAGTACTTC

clone_size: -
d_call: -
j_call: TRBJ1-6
v_call: TRBV30
cdr3_aa: CAWSVAGPGDSPLHF
cdr3_nt: TGTGCCTGGAGTGTAGCGGGGCCGGGGGATTCACCCCTCCACTTT

clone_size: -
d_call: -
j_call: TRBJ1-2
v_call: TRBV10-3
cdr3_aa: CAISESSFSGDGYTF
cdr3_nt: TGTGCCATCAGTGAGAGCTCCTTCTCAGGGGATGGCTACACCTTC

clone_size: -
d_call: -
j_call: TRBJ1-5
v_call: TRBV27
cdr3_aa: CASRQGNQPQHF
cdr3_nt: TGTGCCAGCAGACAGGGCAATCAGCCCCAGCATTTT

clone_size: -
d_call: -
j_call: TRBJ2-3
v_call: TRBV9
cdr3_aa: CASSAVRGGTDTQYF
cdr3_nt: TGTGCCAGCAGCGCGGTGCGTGGCGGTACAGATACGCAGTATTTT

clone_size: -
d_call: -
j_call: TRBJ1-1
v_call: TRBV6-4
cdr3_aa: CASRTQTGNTEAFF
cdr3_nt: TGTGCCAGCAGGACTCAGACAGGCAACACTGAAGCTTTCTTT

clone_size: -
d_call: -
j_call: TRBJ1-5
v_call: TRBV30
cdr3_aa: CAWSVPGAGVGNNQPQHF
cdr3_nt: TGTGCCTGGAGTGTACCAGGAGCGGGAGTCGGGAACAATCAGCCCCAGCATTTT

clone_size: -
d_call: -
j_call: TRBJ1-1
v_call: TRBV11-2
cdr3_aa: CASSWGVNTEAFF
cdr3_nt: TGTGCCAGCAGCTGGGGGGTGAACACTGAAGCTTTCTTT

clone_size: -
d_call: -
j_call: TRBJ1-1
v_call: TRBV5-1
cdr3_aa: CASSLTSPTEAFF
cdr3_nt: TGCGCCAGCAGCTTGACCAGCCCCACTGAAGCTTTCTTT

clone_size: once
d_call: TRBD1
j_call: TRBJ1-2
v_call: TRBV30
cdr3_aa: CAWSVSQGPPSGYTF
cdr3_nt: TGTGCCTGGAGTGTATCACAGGGGCCCCCTTCGGGCTACACCTTC

clone_size: -
d_call: TRBD2
j_call: TRBJ2-5
v_call: TRBV7-3
cdr3_aa: CASSLGVAGPQETQYF
cdr3_nt: TGTGCCAGCAGCTTAGGGGTAGCGGGGCCGCAAGAGACCCAGTACTTC

clone_size: -
d_call: TRBD1
j_call: TRBJ1-1
v_call: TRBV9
cdr3_aa: CASSDNRGLTGNTEAFF
cdr3_nt: TGTGCCAGCAGCGACAACAGGGGGCTGACTGGGAACACTGAAGCTTTCTTT

clone_size: once
d_call: TRBD2
j_call: TRBJ2-2
v_call: TRBV6-4
cdr3_aa: CASSTGTSETGELFF
cdr3_nt: TGTGCCAGCAGTACCGGGACTAGCGAAACCGGGGAGCTGTTTTTT

clone_size: -
d_call: TRBD1
j_call: TRBJ1-2
v_call: TRBV11-2
cdr3_aa: CASRQTGDYGYTF
cdr3_nt: TGTGCCAGCAGACAAACAGGGGACTATGGCTACACCTTC

clone_size: -
d_call: -
j_call: TRBJ1-6
v_call: TRBV7-2
cdr3_aa: CASSRGQSRPLHF
cdr3_nt: TGTGCCAGCAGCCGGGGACAATCAAGGCCCCTCCACTTT

clone_size: -
d_call: -
j_call: TRBJ1-2
v_call: TRBV7-9
cdr3_aa: CASSLQGSYGYTF
cdr3_nt: TGTGCCAGCAGCTTACAGGGGTCGTATGGCTACACCTTC

clone_size: few
d_call: -
j_call: TRBJ1-1
v_call: TRBV30
cdr3_aa: CAWSTHRGRTEAFF
cdr3_nt: TGTGCCTGGAGTACCCACCGGGGGCGAACTGAAGCTTTCTTT

clone_size: -
d_call: TRBD1
j_call: TRBJ1-2
v_call: TRBV18
cdr3_aa: CASSPRDRRGYTF
cdr3_nt: TGTGCCAGCTCACCCCGGGACAGGAGGGGCTACACCTTC